This T cell receptor (beta chain) was recovered during a study of neurological immune-mediated disorders. Study-level findings and limits: Phylogenetic analysis grouped 18 of 34 multiple sclerosis patients' repertoires together, suggesting a possible repertoire signature.

Germline loops: CDR1 SEHNR, CDR2 FQNEAQ (reference sequence). This CDR3 has 13 residues. Trimming removed 5 bases from V and 5 bases from J, with 13 bases in between. Time point specified: longitudinal time-point 2. Details on this clonotype: What it binds is unknown.

TCRdb processed the 5' RACE reads anew with MiXCR; each CDR3 protein has one entry. The profile covers roughly 80,000 distinct CDR3 sequences, with 4.5% to 7.5% appearing a single time and over 6.5% taken by the ten largest. The receptor was isolated from a woman in her sixties or seventies with multiple sclerosis. The sample was PBMCs. V gene TRBV7-9 combines with J gene TRBJ2-7; D is undetermined. CDR3 residues: CASSTDGSNEQYF. CDR3 nucleotides: TGTGCCAGCAGCACGGACGGGTCCAACGAGCAGTACTTC.